This T cell receptor beta chain emerged from a study of blood T cell repertoires in COVID-19. Study context: The United States, Italy and Spain were the sources of the acute and convalescent COVID-19 samples. PBMCs, B-cell-depleted T cells, or T cells provided the cDNA or gDNA that made up the material.

The trim removed 1 base at V and 9 bases at J, leaving 3 bases unmatched. The CDR3 consists of 13 residues. One Seattle source followed patients from active infection through their disease course. Per the original data handling: Cell counts per sample came from amplifying reference gene primers. Libraries were prepared by immunoSEQ multiplex PCR; TCRdb keeps only in-frame clonotypes and omits some of them. V, J and clone size are taken as reported in that table, and D and trimming were inferred from the DNA itself. This table has roughly 120,000 clones, over 85% appearing once. The chain has TRBV12-3 or TRBV12-4 and TRBJ2-1, with 7 bases identical to TRBD2. The origin of this receptor is a man in his sixties with COVID-19, enrolled during active disease. What was sequenced was peripheral blood. The CDR3 nucleotides read TGTGCCAGCAGTTTAGTCAGGGAGGGTGAGCAGTTCTTC. Translation: CASSLVREGEQFF.